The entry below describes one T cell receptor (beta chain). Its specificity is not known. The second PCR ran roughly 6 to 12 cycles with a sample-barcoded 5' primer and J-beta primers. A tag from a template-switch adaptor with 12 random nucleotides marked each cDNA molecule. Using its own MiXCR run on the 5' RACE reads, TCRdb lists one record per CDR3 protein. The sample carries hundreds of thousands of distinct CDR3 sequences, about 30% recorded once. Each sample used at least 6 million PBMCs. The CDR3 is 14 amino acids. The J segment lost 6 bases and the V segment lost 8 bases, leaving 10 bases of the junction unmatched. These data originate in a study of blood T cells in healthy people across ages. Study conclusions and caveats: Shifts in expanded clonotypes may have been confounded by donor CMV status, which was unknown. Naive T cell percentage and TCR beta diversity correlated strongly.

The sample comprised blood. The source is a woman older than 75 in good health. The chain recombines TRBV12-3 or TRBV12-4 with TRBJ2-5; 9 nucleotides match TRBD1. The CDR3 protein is CASGLGDRVQTQYF. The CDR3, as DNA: TGTGCCAGCGGCCTAGGGGACAGGGTCCAGACCCAGTACTTC.